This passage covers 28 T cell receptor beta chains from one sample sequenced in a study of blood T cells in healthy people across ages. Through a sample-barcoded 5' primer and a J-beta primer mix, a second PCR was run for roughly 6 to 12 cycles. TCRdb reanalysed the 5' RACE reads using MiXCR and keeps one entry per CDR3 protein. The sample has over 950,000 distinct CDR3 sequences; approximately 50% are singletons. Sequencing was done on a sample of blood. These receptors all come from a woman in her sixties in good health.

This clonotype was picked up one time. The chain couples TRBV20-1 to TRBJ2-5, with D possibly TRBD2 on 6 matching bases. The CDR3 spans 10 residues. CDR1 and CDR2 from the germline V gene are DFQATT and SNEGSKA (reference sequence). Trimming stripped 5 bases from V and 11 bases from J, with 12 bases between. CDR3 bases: TGCAGTGCTTGGGACTCTGTGCAGTACTTC. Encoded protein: CSAWDSVQYF.

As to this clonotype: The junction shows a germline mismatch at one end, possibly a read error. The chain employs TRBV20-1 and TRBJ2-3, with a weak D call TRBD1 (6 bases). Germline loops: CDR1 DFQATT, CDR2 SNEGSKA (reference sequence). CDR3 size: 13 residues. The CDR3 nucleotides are TGCAGTGCTAGAGATGGGGGCACAGGTACGCAGTATTTT. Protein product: CSARDGGTGTQYF.

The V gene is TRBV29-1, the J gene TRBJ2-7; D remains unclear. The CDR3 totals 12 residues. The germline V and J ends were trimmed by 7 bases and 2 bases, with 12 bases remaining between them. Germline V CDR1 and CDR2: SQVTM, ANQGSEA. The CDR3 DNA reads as TGCAGCGCCGTTGAAGGTACCTACGAGCAGTACTTC. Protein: CSAVEGTYEQYF.

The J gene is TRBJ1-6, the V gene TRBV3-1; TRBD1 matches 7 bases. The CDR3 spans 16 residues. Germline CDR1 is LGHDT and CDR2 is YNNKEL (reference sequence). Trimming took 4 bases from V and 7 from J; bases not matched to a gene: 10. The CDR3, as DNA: TGTGCCAGCAGCCGCGGGGGCGGGACAGACAATTCACCCCTCCACTTT. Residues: CASSRGGGTDNSPLHF. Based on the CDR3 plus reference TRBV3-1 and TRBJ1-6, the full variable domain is DTAVSQTPKYLVTQMGNDKSIKCEQNLGHDTMYWYKQDSKKFLKIMFSYNNKELIINETVPNRFSPKSPDKAHLNLHINSLELGDSAVYFCASSRGGGTDNSPLHFGNGTRLTVT.

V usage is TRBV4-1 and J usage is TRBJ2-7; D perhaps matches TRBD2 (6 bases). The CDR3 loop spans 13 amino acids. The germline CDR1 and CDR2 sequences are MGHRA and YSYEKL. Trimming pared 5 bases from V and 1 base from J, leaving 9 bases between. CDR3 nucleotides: TGCGCCAGCAGCGGGACTGCTTCCTACGAGCAGTACTTC. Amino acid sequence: CASSGTASYEQYF.

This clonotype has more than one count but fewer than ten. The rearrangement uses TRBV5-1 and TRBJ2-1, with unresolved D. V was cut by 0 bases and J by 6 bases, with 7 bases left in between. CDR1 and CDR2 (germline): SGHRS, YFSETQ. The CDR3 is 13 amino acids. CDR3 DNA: TGCGCCAGCAGCTTGGCCCACGTCAATGAGCAGTTCTTC. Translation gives CASSLAHVNEQFF.

CDR3: CASSQVGQGGETQYF. The CDR3 DNA is TGTGCCAGCAGCCAAGTCGGACAGGGAGGAGAGACCCAGTACTTC. The chain has TRBV3-1 and TRBJ2-5, with 8 bases that match TRBD1. Germline CDR1 is LGHDT and CDR2 is YNNKEL (reference sequence). CDR3 length: 15 amino acids. V shed 1 base, J shed 4 bases, and the junction held 5 bases outside the gene matches.

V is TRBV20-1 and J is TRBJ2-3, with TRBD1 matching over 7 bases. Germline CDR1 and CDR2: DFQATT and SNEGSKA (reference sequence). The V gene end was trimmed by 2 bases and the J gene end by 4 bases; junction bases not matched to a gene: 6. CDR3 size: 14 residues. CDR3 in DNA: TGCAGTGCTAGATCACCAGGGACAGCAGATACGCAGTATTTT. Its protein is CSARSPGTADTQYF.

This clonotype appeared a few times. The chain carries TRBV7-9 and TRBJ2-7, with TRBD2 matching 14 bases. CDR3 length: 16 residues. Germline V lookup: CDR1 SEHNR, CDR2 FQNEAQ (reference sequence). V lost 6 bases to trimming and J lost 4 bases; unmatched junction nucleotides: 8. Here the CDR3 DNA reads TGTGCCAGCAGTCTGGGACTAGCGGGAGCCGGGTACGAGCAGTACTTC. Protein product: CASSLGLAGAGYEQYF.

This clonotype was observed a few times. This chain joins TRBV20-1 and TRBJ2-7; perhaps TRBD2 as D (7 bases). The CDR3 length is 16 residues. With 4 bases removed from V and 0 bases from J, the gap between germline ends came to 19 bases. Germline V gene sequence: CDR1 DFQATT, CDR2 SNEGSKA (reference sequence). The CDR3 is CSATPPAGHTSYEQYF. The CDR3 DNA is TGCAGTGCTACTCCCCCAGCGGGACATACCTCCTACGAGCAGTACTTC.

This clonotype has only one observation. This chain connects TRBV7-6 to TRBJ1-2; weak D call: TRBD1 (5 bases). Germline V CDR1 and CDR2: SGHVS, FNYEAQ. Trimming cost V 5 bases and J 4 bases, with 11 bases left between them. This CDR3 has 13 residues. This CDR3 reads CASSKIGGYGYTF. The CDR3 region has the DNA TGTGCCAGCAGCAAGATTGGGGGCTATGGCTACACCTTC.

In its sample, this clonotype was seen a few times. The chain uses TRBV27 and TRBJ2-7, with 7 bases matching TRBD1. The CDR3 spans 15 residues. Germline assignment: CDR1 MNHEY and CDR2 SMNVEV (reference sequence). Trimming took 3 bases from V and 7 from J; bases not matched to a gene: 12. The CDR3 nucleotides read TGTGCCAGCAGTTTTGGGAGACAGGGAACTCGGGAGCAGTACTTC. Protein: CASSFGRQGTREQYF.

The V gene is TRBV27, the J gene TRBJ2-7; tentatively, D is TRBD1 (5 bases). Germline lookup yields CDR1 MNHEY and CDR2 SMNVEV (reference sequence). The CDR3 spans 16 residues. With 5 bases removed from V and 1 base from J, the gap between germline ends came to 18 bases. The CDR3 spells CASSISRGVESYEQYF. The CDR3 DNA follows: TGTGCCAGCAGTATTTCAAGGGGTGTCGAATCCTACGAGCAGTACTTC.

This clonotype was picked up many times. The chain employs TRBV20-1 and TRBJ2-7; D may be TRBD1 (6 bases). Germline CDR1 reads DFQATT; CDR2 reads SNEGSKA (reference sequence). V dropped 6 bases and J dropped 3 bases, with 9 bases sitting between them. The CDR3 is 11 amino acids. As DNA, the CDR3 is TGCAGTGCAAAGGACAGCTACGAGCAGTACTTC. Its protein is CSAKDSYEQYF.

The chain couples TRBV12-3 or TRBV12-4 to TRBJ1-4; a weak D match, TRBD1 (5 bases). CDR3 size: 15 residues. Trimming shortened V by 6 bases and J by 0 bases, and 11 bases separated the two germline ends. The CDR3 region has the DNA TGTGCCAGCAGCCTGGGGGGAGCAACTAATGAAAAACTGTTTTTT. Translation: CASSLGGATNEKLFF.

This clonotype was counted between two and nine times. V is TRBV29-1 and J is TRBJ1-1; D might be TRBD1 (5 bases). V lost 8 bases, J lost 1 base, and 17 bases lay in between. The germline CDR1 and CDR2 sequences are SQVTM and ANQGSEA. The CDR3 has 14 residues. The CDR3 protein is CSSVGGYGNTEAFF. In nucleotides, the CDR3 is TGCAGCTCCGTCGGGGGGTACGGGAACACTGAAGCTTTCTTT.

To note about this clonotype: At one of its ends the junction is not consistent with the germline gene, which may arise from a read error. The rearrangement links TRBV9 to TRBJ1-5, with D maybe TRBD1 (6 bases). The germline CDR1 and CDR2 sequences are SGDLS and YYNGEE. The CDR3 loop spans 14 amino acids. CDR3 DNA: TGTGTCAGCAGCGTAGGGGCCAGGGGTCAGCCCCAGCATTTT. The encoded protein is CVSSVGARGQPQHF.

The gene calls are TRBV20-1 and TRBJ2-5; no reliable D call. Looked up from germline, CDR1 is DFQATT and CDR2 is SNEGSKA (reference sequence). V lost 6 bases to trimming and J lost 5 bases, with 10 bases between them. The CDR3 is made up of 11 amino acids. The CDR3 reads CSAEPRETQYF. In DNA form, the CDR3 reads TGCAGTGCGGAACCGCGGGAGACCCAGTACTTC.

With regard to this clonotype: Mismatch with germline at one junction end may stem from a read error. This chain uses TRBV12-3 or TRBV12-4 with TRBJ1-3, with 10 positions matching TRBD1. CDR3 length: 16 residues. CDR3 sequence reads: CASTQGQGRRPNTTYF. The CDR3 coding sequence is TGTGCCAGCACCCAGGGACAGGGGCGCCGTCCGAACACCACATATTTT.

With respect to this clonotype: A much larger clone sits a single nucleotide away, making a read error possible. The CDR3 DNA follows: TGTGCCAGCAGTTCAACGAGGGGGACCCAGTACTTC. It codes for CASSSTRGTQYF. The genes are TRBV3-1 and TRBJ2-5; D is possibly TRBD1 or TRBD2 (5 bases each). Trimming stripped 6 bases from V and 7 bases from J, with 12 bases between. The CDR3 runs to 12 residues. Per germline, CDR1 LGHDT and CDR2 YNNKEL (reference sequence).

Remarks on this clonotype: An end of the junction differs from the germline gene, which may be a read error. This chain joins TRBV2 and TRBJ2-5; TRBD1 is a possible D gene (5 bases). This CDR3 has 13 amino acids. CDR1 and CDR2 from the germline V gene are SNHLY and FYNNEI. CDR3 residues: CASSAGPRETRYF. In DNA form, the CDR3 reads TGTGCCAGCAGTGCAGGGCCCAGAGAGACCCGGTACTTC. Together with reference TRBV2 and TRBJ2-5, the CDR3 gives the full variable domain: EPEVTQTPSHQVTQMGQEVILRCVPISNHLYFYWYRQILGQKVEFLVSFYNNEISEKSEIFDDQFSVERPDGSNFTLKIRSTKLEDSAMYFCASSAGPRETRYFGPGTRLLVL.

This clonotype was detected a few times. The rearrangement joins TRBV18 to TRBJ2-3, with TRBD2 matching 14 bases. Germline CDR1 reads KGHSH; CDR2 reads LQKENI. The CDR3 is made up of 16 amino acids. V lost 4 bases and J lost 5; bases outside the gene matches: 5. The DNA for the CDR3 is TGTGCCAGCTCACTTCGACTAGCGGGAGGGCGAGATACGCAGTATTTT. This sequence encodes CASSLRLAGGRDTQYF.

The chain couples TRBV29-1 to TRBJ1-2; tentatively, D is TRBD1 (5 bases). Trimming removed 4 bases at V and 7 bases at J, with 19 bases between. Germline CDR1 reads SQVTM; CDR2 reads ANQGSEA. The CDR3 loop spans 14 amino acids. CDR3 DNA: TGCAGCGTTGGTGGGGGTGAAGGGGTACCTGGCTACACCTTC. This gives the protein CSVGGGEGVPGYTF.

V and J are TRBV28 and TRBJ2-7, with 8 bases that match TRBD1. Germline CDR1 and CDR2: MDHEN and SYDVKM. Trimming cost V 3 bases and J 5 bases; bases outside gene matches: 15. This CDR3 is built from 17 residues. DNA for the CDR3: TGTGCCAGCAGTTTCTTGTCTCTTGCCAGGGGGCGTCACGAGCAGTACTTC. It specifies CASSFLSLARGRHEQYF.

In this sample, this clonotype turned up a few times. CDR3 in DNA: TGTGCCAGCAGCTTTTCAGGTGTTGGGGGTTACAATGAGCAGTTCTTC. Its translation is CASSFSGVGGYNEQFF. The V call is TRBV7-2, the J call TRBJ2-1, with D perhaps TRBD1 or TRBD2 (5 bases each). Trimming took off 3 bases at V and 4 bases at J, with 16 bases between the two ends. Germline-derived CDR1 and CDR2 are SGHTA and FQGNSA. The CDR3 runs 16 residues.

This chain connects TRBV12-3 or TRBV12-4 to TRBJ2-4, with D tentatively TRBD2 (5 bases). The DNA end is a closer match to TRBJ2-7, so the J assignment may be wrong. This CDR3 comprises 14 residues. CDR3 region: CASTIGRTSYEQYF. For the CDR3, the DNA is TGTGCCAGCACCATTGGGAGAACCTCCTACGAGCAGTACTTC.

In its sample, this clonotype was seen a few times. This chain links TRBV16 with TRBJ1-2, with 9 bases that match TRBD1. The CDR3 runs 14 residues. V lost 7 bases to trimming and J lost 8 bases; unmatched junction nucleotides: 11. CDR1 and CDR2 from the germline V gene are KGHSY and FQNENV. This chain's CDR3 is CASILSGTGLGYTF. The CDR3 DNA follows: TGTGCCAGCATACTCTCCGGGACAGGGCTCGGCTACACCTTC.

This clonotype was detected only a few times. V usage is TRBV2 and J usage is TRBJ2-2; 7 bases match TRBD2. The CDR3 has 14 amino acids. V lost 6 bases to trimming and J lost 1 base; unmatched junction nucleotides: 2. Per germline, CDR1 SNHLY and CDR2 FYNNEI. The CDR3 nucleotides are TGTGCCAGCAGCGGGAGGAAGAACACCGGGGAGCTGTTTTTT. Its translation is CASSGRKNTGELFF.